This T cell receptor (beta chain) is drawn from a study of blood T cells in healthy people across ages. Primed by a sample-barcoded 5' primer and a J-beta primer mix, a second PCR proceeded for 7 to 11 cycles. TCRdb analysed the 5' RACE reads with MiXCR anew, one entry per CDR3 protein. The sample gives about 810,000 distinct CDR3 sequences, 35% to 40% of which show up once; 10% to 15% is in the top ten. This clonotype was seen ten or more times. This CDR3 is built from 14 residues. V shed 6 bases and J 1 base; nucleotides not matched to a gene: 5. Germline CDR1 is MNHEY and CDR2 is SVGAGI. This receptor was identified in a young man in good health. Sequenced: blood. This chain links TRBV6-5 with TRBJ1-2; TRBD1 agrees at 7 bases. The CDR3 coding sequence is TGTGCCAGCAGGGACTGGGACAGTAACTATGGCTACACCTTC. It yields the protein CASRDWDSNYGYTF.